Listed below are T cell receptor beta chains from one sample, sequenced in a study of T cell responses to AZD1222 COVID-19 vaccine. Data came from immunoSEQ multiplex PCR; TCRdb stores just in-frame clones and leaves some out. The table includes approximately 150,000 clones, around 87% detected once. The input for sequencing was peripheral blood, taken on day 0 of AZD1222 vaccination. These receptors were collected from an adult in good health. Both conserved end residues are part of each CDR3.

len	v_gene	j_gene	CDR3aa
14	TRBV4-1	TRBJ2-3	CASSQGPGEDTQYF
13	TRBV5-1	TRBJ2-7	CASSWTEGYEQYF
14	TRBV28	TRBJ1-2	CASSPVGTGSGYTF
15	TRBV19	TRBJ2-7	CASSRTGVSSYEQYF
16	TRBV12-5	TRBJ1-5	CASGWRGGGSNQPQHF
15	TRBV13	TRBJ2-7	CASSLGGGADYEQYF
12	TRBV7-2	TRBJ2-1	CASSLGGLGQFF
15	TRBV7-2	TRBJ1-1	CASSPQGTGGRWAFF
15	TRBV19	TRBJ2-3	CASRGGGRGTDTQYF
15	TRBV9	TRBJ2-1	CASSVASGSVGEQFF
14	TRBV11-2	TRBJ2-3	CASSGGISTDTQYF
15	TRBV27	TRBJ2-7	CASRVAGGFSYEQYF
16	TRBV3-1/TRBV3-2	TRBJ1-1	CASSQGPSRVDTEAFF
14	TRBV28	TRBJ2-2	CASSFFGGTGELFF
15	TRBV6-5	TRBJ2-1	CASRIQGARFDEQFF
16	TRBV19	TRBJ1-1	CASSTRGGATNTEAFF
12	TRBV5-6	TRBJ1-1	CASSFTATEAFF
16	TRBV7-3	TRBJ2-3	CASSRRAFSSTDTQYF
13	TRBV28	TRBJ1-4	CASSQDFNEKLFF